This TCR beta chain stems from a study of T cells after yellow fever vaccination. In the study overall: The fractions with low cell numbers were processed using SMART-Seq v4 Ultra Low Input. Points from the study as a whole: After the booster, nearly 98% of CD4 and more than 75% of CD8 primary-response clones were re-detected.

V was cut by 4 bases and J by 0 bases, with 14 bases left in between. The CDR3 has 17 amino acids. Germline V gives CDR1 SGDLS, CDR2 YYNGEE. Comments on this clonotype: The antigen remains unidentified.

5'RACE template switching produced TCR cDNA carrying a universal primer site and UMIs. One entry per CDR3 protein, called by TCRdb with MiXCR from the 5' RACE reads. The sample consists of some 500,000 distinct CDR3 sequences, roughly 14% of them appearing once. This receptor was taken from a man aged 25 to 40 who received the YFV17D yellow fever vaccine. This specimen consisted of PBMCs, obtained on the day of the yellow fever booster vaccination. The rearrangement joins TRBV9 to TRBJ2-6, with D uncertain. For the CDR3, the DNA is TGTGCCAGCAGCCCAAATCGGGTCCTCTCTGGGGCCAACGTCCTGACTTTC. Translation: CASSPNRVLSGANVLTF.